The clone carrying this T cell receptor beta chain was seen a single time. Assay used: immunoSEQ multiplex PCR; TCRdb lists only in-frame clones, some missing. The sample has approximately 190,000 clones, 87% seen once. The V and J ends lost 5 bases and 2 bases respectively, with 12 bases between them. The germline CDR1 and CDR2 sequences are SQVTM and ANQGSEA. The CDR3 is 13 residues long. The sample belongs to a study of blood T cell repertoires in COVID-19. The specimen was peripheral blood. The rearrangement joins TRBV29-1 to TRBJ1-1; tentative D call: TRBD1 (6 bases). The TCR comes from a man aged 60-69 years with active or convalescent COVID-19. The chain's CDR3 is CSVSWGRNTEAFF. CDR3 nucleotide sequence: TGCAGCGTTTCGTGGGGGCGAAACACTGAAGCTTTCTTT.